This TCR beta chain was obtained from a study of CD8 T cells in Susac syndrome. The V end lost 5 bases, the J end lost 6 bases, and 20 bases lay between the germline ends. The germline V gene encodes CDR1 SGHVS and CDR2 FQNEAQ. The CDR3 totals 16 residues. RNA, at about 0.45 to 1 ug, was reverse transcribed with random hexamers. TCRdb fed the immunoSEQ multiplex PCR reads into MiXCR, producing one record per CDR3 protein. There are approximately 220,000 distinct CDR3 sequences in the sample; 92% occur only once, and about 0.12% lies in the top ten. Sequencing input: CD8+ T cells from PBMCs. This sequence was found in a human donor with multiple sclerosis. This chain joins TRBV7-8 and TRBJ1-5; D is perhaps TRBD1 (5 bases). Here the CDR3 DNA reads TGTGCCAGCAGCCTACTATTGGGACCGGGGCGTCAGCCCCAGCATTTT. Protein: CASSLLLGPGRQPQHF. The variable domain in full, completed from reference TRBV7-8 and TRBJ1-5, reads GAGVSQSPRYKVAKRGQDVALRCDPISGHVSLFWYQQALGQGPEFLTYFQNEAQLDKSGLPSDRFFAERPEGSVSTLKIQRTQQEDSAVYLCASSLLLGPGRQPQHFGDGTRLSIL.